Listed below are T cell receptor beta chains from one sample, sequenced in a study of OX40 agonist ivuxolimab in advanced cancers. Measured with immunoSEQ multiplex PCR; TCRdb has only the in-frame clones, and not every one. This table has around 41,000 clones, more than 85% appearing once. The specimen comprised CD4+ or CD8+ T cells sorted from blood, sampled in a trial of the OX40 agonist ivuxolimab. Receptors were obtained from an adult with an advanced solid tumor such as melanoma, head and neck, liver or kidney cancer. Both conserved end residues are part of each CDR3.

TRBJ2-3 TRBV7-9 16 CASSLAIAGSGHTQYF
NA TRBV15 16 CATSRGHDGTSYEQYF
TRBJ1-5 TRBV19 13 CASSRTGSQPQHF
TRBJ1-5 TRBV28 15 CASSRGQGWDQPQHF
TRBJ2-2 TRBV7-9 14 CASGERGGTGELFF
TRBJ1-5 TRBV19 15 CASSKDRDFNQPQHF
TRBJ1-1 TRBV7-6 13 CASSLRNEAQAFF
TRBJ2-7 TRBV6-5 13 CASGGANSYEQYF
TRBJ1-6 TRBV18 16 CASSPRSTGTDSPLHF
TRBJ2-3 TRBV14 12 CASSQQKDTQYF
TRBJ2-1 TRBV6-5 13 CASTYSGTNEQFF
TRBJ1-2 TRBV28 14 CASSPPPGEGGYTF
TRBJ2-2 TRBV7-9 15 CASSPDRGGTGELFF
TRBJ1-4 TRBV11-2 14 CASSEPTGVGKLFF
TRBJ2-3 TRBV5-1 15 CASSPGLAGTDTQYF